Listed here are 5 T cell receptor beta chains from one sample, sequenced in a study of cytomegalovirus exposure and HLA in healthy donors. PCR primers comprised 60 Vbeta and 13 Jbeta primers. Assay: immunoSEQ multiplex PCR; the TCRdb copy retains only in-frame clones and omits some. This sample has about 210,000 clones; 78% occur once, and the top ten carry 12% to 15%. Sequencing was carried out using PBMCs. These TCRs come from a woman aged 25 to 45 in good health and CMV-seropositive.

The CDR3 loop is CASSTQGSTEAFF. In nucleotides, the CDR3 is TGTGCCAGCAGCACACAGGGAAGTACTGAAGCTTTCTTT. The J gene is TRBJ1-1, the V gene TRBV7-9; D is possibly TRBD1 (6 bases). The germline gives CDR1 SEHNR, CDR2 FQNEAQ (reference sequence). The CDR3 has 13 residues. The V and J ends lost 5 bases and 5 bases respectively, with 12 bases between them.

V usage is TRBV7-2 and J usage is TRBJ2-7; perhaps TRBD1 as D (6 bases). The CDR3 loop spans 15 amino acids. Per germline, CDR1 SGHTA and CDR2 FQGNSA. The germline V and J ends were trimmed by 1 base and 2 bases, with 12 bases remaining between them. DNA of the CDR3: TGTGCCAGCAGCTTAGATGGGACAAGGCCCTACGAGCAGTACTTC. Translated: CASSLDGTRPYEQYF.

V is TRBV6-5 and J is TRBJ2-1, with 7 nucleotides matching TRBD1. Unmatched junction bases numbered 7, after V lost 8 bases and J lost 3 bases. Germline values: CDR1 MNHEY, CDR2 SVGAGI. The CDR3 sequence is 14 residues long. The CDR3 nucleotides are TGTGCCAGCGGACGGGACAGTCTCTACAATGAGCAGTTCTTC. This gives the protein CASGRDSLYNEQFF.

Here the CDR3 reads CASSLGDRDYQPQHF. The CDR3, as DNA: TGTGCCAGCAGTTTAGGGGACAGGGATTATCAGCCCCAGCATTTT. The rearrangement links TRBV28 to TRBJ1-5, with TRBD1 matching 9 bases. J gave up 5 bases and V 2 bases, and 4 bases lay outside the gene matches. The CDR3 runs to 15 residues. Germline V gene sequence: CDR1 MDHEN, CDR2 SYDVKM.

The table lists this clone with a few counts. V usage is TRBV6-4 and J usage is TRBJ1-4; D not certain. V was clipped by 3 bases and J by 0 bases, with 11 bases between them. Germline lookup yields CDR1 MRHNA and CDR2 SNTAGT. The CDR3 contains 16 residues. The CDR3 region is CASSDLLKSTNEKLFF. The DNA for the CDR3 is TGTGCCAGCAGTGATCTGTTAAAATCAACTAATGAAAAACTGTTTTTT.